This T cell receptor (beta chain) is drawn from a study of T-cell reconstitution after alpha-beta-depleted transplantation in children. The study, taken as a whole, reports: T-cell counts and diversity were attributed mostly to newly produced T cells one year after transplant.

There are a few counts of this clonotype. Its cognate antigen is unknown. Construction of the TCRbeta library involved unique molecular identifiers. Via MiXCR, TCRdb re-called the PCR reads, giving one row per CDR3 protein. The table shows about 980,000 distinct CDR3 sequences, with about 29% occurring only once. This CDR3 has 15 residues. Trimming pared 0 bases from V and 0 bases from J, leaving 10 bases between. CDR1 SGDLS and CDR2 YYNGEE come from the germline V gene. The receptor was isolated from a boy under three years old who had a stem cell transplant for SCID, so the T cells may come from the graft donor. The source was PBMCs, mostly from graft donor cells, collected 360 days after TCRalphabeta/CD19-depleted stem cell transplant. The chain recombines TRBV9 with TRBJ2-7, with no clear D. As DNA, the CDR3 is TGTGCCAGCAGCGTAGATTGGTTCTCCTCCTACGAGCAGTACTTC. Translated: CASSVDWFSSYEQYF.